Below, 24 T cell receptor beta chains from the same sample are listed, as sequenced in a study of shared clonotypes between healthy human individuals. Data came from immunoSEQ multiplex PCR; TCRdb stores just in-frame clones and leaves some out. The sample holds hundreds of thousands of clones, roughly nine tenths seen once. CD45RO negativity and positive selection for CCR7 defined naive CD8 cells, a population that excluded terminally differentiated effector memory CD45RA+ cells. The sequenced sample consisted of naive CD8+ T cells sorted from blood. The receptors were sampled from a man aged 30 to 39 in good health.

This chain links TRBV7-9 with TRBJ1-1; D remains unclear. Trimming stripped 3 bases from V and 0 bases from J, with 20 bases between. The CDR3 length is 18 residues. Germline V gives CDR1 SEHNR, CDR2 FQNEAQ (reference sequence). In nucleotides, the CDR3 is TGTGCCAGCAGCTTCTGGCACCAGTTCAAGATCATGAACACTGAAGCTTTCTTT. Protein sequence: CASSFWHQFKIMNTEAFF.

The chain has TRBV19 and TRBJ2-2; 12 bases match TRBD2. With V trimmed by 1 base and J by 7 bases, 19 bases remained unmatched. Germline-derived CDR1 and CDR2 are LNHDA and SQIVND (reference sequence). CDR3 size: 21 residues. The CDR3 reads CASSIVLGGLAGPAGFGELFF. The CDR3 DNA sequence: TGTGCCAGTAGTATAGTACTGGGGGGACTAGCGGGTCCCGCGGGGTTCGGGGAGCTGTTTTTT.

The chain couples TRBV7-9 to TRBJ2-5; possible D gene TRBD1, 5 bases. Germline-derived CDR1 and CDR2 are SEHNR and FQNEAQ (reference sequence). The CDR3 runs to 14 residues. Trimming shortened V by 5 bases and J by 0 bases, and 10 bases separated the two germline ends. Here the CDR3 reads CASSTTENQETQYF. The CDR3 nucleotides are TGTGCCAGCAGCACGACAGAGAACCAAGAGACCCAGTACTTC.

The table lists this clone with a few counts. V and J are TRBV7-9 and TRBJ1-5, with 7 nucleotides matching TRBD1. Germline assignment: CDR1 SEHNR and CDR2 FQNEAQ (reference sequence). This CDR3 is 15 amino acids long. With V trimmed by 0 bases and J by 5 bases, 4 bases remained unmatched. The CDR3 DNA reads TGTGCCAGCAGCTTAGCGGCAGACAGGGATCAGCCCCAGCATTTT. Translation gives CASSLAADRDQPQHF.

The V gene is TRBV2, the J gene TRBJ2-1; 7 bases map to TRBD2. Germline CDR1 reads SNHLY; CDR2 reads FYNNEI. The CDR3 spans 13 residues. CDR3: CAYALASYNEQFF. The CDR3 nucleotides are TGTGCGTACGCACTAGCGAGCTACAATGAGCAGTTCTTC.

The chain links TRBV9 to TRBJ2-1; D unclear. The germline gives CDR1 SGDLS, CDR2 YYNGEE. Trimming took off 3 bases at V and 2 bases at J, with 12 bases between the two ends. The CDR3 has 15 residues. The CDR3 here is CASSGQEDTYNEQFF. The CDR3 nucleotides are TGTGCCAGCAGCGGGCAAGAGGATACCTACAATGAGCAGTTCTTC.

This chain joins TRBV7-7 and TRBJ2-7, with 10 bases matching TRBD2. CDR1 and CDR2 from the germline V gene are SSHAT and FNYEAQ (reference sequence). The CDR3 runs 14 residues. V gave up 3 bases and J gave up 7 bases; unmatched junction bases: 6. The CDR3 sequence is CASSLASGSDEQYF. Written as DNA, the CDR3 is TGTGCCAGCAGCTTGGCTAGCGGGAGTGATGAGCAGTACTTC.

For this clone: This CDR3 is also generated by other DNA sequences in the sample. This rearrangement joins TRBV27 to TRBJ1-1; 12 bases fit TRBD1. Germline CDR1 reads MNHEY; CDR2 reads SMNVEV (reference sequence). V was pared by 2 bases and J by 2 bases, with 0 bases of the junction left unmatched. The CDR3 runs 15 residues. The CDR3 sequence is CASSLGTGGNTEAFF. Here the CDR3 DNA reads TGTGCCAGCAGTTTAGGGACAGGGGGCAACACTGAAGCTTTCTTT.

The chain has TRBV2 and TRBJ1-2; D call uncertain. The CDR3 consists of 10 residues. The V end lost 4 bases, the J end lost 10 bases, and 7 bases lay between the germline ends. Germline loops: CDR1 SNHLY, CDR2 FYNNEI. The CDR3 DNA follows: TGTGCCAGCAGTGCGAGACCCTACACCTTC. Residues: CASSARPYTF.

Only one count was recorded for this clone. V usage is TRBV4-1 and J usage is TRBJ2-1; 10 bases agree with TRBD1. V gave up 1 base and J gave up 9 bases; unmatched junction bases: 9. CDR3 length equals 16 residues. Germline CDR1 and CDR2: MGHRA and YSYEKL. The CDR3 coding sequence is TGCGCCAGCAGCCAAGGACAGGGGGCGCAATTCGGTGAGCAGTTCTTC. Residues: CASSQGQGAQFGEQFF.

This rearrangement joins TRBV2 to TRBJ1-5; no firm D call. The ends were cut back, 5 bases at V and 7 bases at J, with 15 bases in the middle. The CDR3 extends over 14 amino acids. Germline V gene sequence: CDR1 SNHLY, CDR2 FYNNEI. The CDR3 DNA sequence: TGTGCCAGCAGTTCCCGGGATGGCCCCCAGCCCCAGCATTTT. Protein: CASSSRDGPQPQHF.

The chain's CDR3 is CAWSGAAGANVLTF. The CDR3 nucleotides read TGTGCCTGGAGTGGGGCAGCTGGGGCCAACGTCCTGACTTTC. The chain recombines TRBV30 with TRBJ2-6; no clear D. Germline CDR1 GTSNPN, CDR2 SVGIG (reference sequence). CDR3 length: 14 residues. Trimming pared 1 base from V and 2 bases from J, leaving 6 bases between.

This chain uses TRBV19 with TRBJ2-1; TRBD1 matches at 8 bases. Trimming removed 8 bases from V and 6 bases from J; junction bases left unmatched: 9. Germline CDR1 reads LNHDA; CDR2 reads SQIVND (reference sequence). The CDR3 contains 14 residues. The CDR3: CASSGQGKRNEQFF. In nucleotides, the CDR3 is TGTGCCAGTTCCGGACAGGGAAAGCGCAATGAGCAGTTCTTC.

This chain uses TRBV27 with TRBJ2-1; 10 bases agree with TRBD2. Germline values: CDR1 MNHEY, CDR2 SMNVEV (reference sequence). Trimming took 8 bases from V and 8 from J; bases not matched to a gene: 12. This CDR3 has 15 residues. CDR3 amino acids: CASRELAGSKDEQFF. CDR3 DNA: TGTGCCAGCCGAGAACTAGCGGGGTCTAAAGATGAGCAGTTCTTC.

This clone appeared a single time. The chain is built from TRBV11-3 and TRBJ2-3, with D tentatively TRBD2 (5 bases). The CDR3 sequence is 13 residues long. Trimming left V 5 bases short and J 7 bases short, with 13 bases between. Germline V CDR1 and CDR2: SGHNT, YENEEA. The DNA of the CDR3 is TGTGCCAGCAGCGCGGGCCCCGGAAATACGCAGTATTTT. Its protein product is CASSAGPGNTQYF.

This clone has just one count. The chain joins TRBV29-1 to TRBJ2-1, with a weak D call TRBD2 (7 bases). Germline V gene lookup returns CDR1 SQVTM and CDR2 ANQGSEA. V lost 5 bases to trimming and J lost 3 bases, with 17 bases between them. This CDR3 region has 15 residues. CDR3 amino acids: CSVNPGGGSYNEQFF. CDR3 sequence (DNA): TGCAGCGTTAACCCGGGGGGCGGGAGCTACAATGAGCAGTTCTTC.

The chain carries TRBV6-1 and TRBJ2-7, with a weak D call TRBD1 (5 bases). Trimming left V 2 bases short and J 2 bases short, with 10 bases between. CDR3 length: 14 amino acids. Germline CDR1 and CDR2: MNHNS and SASEGT. The CDR3 spells CASSEPTETYEQYF. The CDR3 coding sequence is TGTGCCAGCAGTGAACCGACAGAAACCTACGAGCAGTACTTC.

V is TRBV19 and J is TRBJ2-1; TRBD2 matches at 13 bases. The CDR3 spans 19 residues. Germline CDR1 is LNHDA and CDR2 is SQIVND (reference sequence). V shed 8 bases, J shed 0 bases, and the junction held 13 bases outside the gene matches. The DNA of the CDR3 is TGTGCCAGTTGCCTGAGGACTAGCGGGAGACCCAGCTCCTACAATGAGCAGTTCTTC. Its protein product is CASCLRTSGRPSSYNEQFF.

This clone was counted a single time. The chain carries TRBV11-2 and TRBJ2-2; D gene uncertain. V was trimmed by 5 bases and J by 5 bases, leaving 15 bases between them. Germline V gives CDR1 SGHAT, CDR2 FQNNGV. The length of the CDR3 is 15 residues. This CDR3 is CASSPLGSWTGELFF. DNA of the CDR3: TGTGCCAGCAGCCCCCTAGGGTCGTGGACCGGGGAGCTGTTTTTT.

The gene calls are TRBV2 and TRBJ2-5; TRBD2 matches at 13 bases. TRBJ2-7 matches the DNA end more closely, so the J call is doubtful. Germline values: CDR1 SNHLY, CDR2 FYNNEI. CDR3 length: 14 amino acids. CDR3 DNA sequence: TGTGCCAGCAGCGGACTAGCGGGGGTTAACGAGCAGTACTTC. Its protein product is CASSGLAGVNEQYF.

This clone was seen only a few times. The chain carries TRBV27 and TRBJ1-5; tentatively, D is TRBD1 (5 bases). The CDR3 totals 16 residues. V was trimmed by 1 base and J by 2 bases, leaving 12 bases between them. Germline V gives CDR1 MNHEY, CDR2 SMNVEV (reference sequence). This chain's CDR3 is CASSLFAGMGNQPQHF. The CDR3 DNA sequence: TGTGCCAGCAGTTTATTTGCAGGGATGGGCAATCAGCCCCAGCATTTT.

The chain joins TRBV30 to TRBJ2-7; D uncertain. This CDR3 is built from 12 residues. Germline assignment: CDR1 GTSNPN and CDR2 SVGIG (reference sequence). V was trimmed by 0 bases and J by 2 bases, leaving 5 bases between them. The CDR3 is CAWSVGPYEQYF. The CDR3 region has the DNA TGTGCCTGGAGTGTAGGCCCCTACGAGCAGTACTTC.

The rearrangement uses TRBV28 and TRBJ2-1, with no clear D. CDR1 and CDR2 from the germline V gene are MDHEN and SYDVKM. This CDR3 region has 17 residues. The V and J ends lost 2 bases and 0 bases respectively, with 14 bases between them. CDR3 in DNA: TGTGCCAGCAGTTTAGAGTCGCCGGTGAGCTCCTACAATGAGCAGTTCTTC. Its protein is CASSLESPVSSYNEQFF.

This chain links TRBV18 with TRBJ1-4; D is possibly TRBD1 (6 bases). The germline V gene encodes CDR1 KGHSH and CDR2 LQKENI. The germline V and J ends were trimmed by 3 bases and 5 bases, with 10 bases remaining between them. The CDR3 runs 14 residues. In nucleotides, the CDR3 is TGTGCCAGCTCACCCCGGACAGAAAATGAAAAACTGTTTTTT. It encodes CASSPRTENEKLFF.